This note documents a single T cell receptor beta chain sequence. Original methodology: How many nucleated cells were present was estimated from reference gene primer amplification. Method: immunoSEQ multiplex PCR; TCRdb's copy keeps in-frame clones and lacks some. That table supplies the V and J calls and clone size; D and trimming were determined from the DNA. The data show about 170,000 clones, approximately 85% seen once. Germline values: CDR1 MNHEY, CDR2 SMNVEV (reference sequence). The germline V and J ends were trimmed by 6 bases and 0 bases, with 18 bases remaining between them. This CDR3 is 17 amino acids long. This entry is derived from a study of blood T cell repertoires in COVID-19.

Material for sequencing was peripheral blood. This chain links TRBV27 with TRBJ1-5, with D possibly matching TRBD1 (5 bases). The source of this sequence is a woman of 80 years or more with COVID-19, enrolled during active disease. Here the CDR3 reads CASRPWGGGYSNQPQHF. The CDR3 DNA reads TGTGCCAGCAGACCATGGGGCGGGGGATATAGCAATCAGCCCCAGCATTTT.